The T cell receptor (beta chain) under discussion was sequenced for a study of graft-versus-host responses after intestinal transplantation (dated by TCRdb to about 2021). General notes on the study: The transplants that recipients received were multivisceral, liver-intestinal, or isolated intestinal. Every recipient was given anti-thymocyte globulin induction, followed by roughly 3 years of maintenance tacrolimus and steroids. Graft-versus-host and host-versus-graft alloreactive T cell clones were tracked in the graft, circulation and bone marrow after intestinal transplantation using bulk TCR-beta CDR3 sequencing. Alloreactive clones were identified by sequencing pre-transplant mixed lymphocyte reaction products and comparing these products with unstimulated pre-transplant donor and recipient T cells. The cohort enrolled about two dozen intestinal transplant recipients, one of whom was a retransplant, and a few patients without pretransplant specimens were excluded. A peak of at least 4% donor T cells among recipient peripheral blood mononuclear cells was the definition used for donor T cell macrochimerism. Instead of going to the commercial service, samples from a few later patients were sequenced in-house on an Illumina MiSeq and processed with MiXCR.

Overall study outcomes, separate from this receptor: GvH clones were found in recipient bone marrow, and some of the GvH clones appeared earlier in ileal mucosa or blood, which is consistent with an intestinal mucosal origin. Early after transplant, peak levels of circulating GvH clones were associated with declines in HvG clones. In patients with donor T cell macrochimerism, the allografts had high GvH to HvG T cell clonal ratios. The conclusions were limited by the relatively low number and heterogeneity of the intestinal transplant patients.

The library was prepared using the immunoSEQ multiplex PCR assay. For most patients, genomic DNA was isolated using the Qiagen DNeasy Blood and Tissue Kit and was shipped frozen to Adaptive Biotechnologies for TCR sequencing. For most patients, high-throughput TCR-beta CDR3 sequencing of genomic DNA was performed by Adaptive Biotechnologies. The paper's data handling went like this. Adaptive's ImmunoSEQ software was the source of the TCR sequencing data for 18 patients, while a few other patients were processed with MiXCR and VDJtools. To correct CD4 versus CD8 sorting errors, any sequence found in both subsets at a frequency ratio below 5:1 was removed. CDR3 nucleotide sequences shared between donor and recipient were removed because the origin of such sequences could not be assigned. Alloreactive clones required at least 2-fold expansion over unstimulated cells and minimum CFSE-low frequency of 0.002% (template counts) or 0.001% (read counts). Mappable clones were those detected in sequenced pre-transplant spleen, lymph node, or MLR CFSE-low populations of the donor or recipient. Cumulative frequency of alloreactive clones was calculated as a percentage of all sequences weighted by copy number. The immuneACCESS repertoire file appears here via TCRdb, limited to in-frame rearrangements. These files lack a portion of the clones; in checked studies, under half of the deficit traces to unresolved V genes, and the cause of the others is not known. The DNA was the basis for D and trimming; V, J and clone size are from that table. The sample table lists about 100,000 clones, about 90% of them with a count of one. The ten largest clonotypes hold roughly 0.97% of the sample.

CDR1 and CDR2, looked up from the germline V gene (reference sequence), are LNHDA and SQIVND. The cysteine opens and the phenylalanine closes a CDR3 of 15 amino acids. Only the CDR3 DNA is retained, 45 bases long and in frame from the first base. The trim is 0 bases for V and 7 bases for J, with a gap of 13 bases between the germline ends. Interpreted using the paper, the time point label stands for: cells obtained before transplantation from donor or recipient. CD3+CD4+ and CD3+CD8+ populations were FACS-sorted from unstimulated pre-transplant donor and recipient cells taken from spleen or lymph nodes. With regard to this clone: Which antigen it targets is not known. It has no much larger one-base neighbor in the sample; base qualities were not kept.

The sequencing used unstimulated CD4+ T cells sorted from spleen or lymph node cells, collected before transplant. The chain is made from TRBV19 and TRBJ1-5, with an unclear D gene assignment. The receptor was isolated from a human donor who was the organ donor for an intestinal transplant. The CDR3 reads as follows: CASSIEGGPGQPQHF. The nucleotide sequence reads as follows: TGTGCCAGTAGTATAGAGGGAGGGCCGGGACAGCCCCAGCATTTT.